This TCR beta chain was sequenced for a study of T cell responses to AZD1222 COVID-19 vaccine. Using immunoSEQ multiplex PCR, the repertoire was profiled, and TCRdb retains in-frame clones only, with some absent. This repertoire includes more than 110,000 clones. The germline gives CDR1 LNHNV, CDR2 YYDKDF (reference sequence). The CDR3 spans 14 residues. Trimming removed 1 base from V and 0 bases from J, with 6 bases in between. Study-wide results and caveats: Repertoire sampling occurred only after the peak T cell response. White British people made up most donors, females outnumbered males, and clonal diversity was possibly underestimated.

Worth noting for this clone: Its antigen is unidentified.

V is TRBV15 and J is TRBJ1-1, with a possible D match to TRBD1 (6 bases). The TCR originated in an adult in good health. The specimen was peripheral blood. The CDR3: CATSRGTVNTEAFF. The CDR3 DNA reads TGTGCCACCAGCAGAGGGACAGTGAACACTGAAGCTTTCTTT.